This T cell receptor (beta chain) was sequenced during a study of cytomegalovirus exposure and HLA in healthy donors (dated by TCRdb to the late 2010s). Describing the broader study: An earlier analysis of around 600 of the donors reported 276 Gb of sequence data and around 120 million unique TCR beta sequences from some 180 million T cells. Typing coverage varied by locus: about 629-640 donors for A, B, C, DRB1 and DQB1; around 560 for DQA1; over 600 for DPA1; 450 to 480 for DPB1. Of the 300 to 500 genotyped donors, approximately 81% were placed in the genetic ancestry cluster associated with self-reported Caucasian donors. High-throughput TCR immunosequencing, statistical association of individual TCRs with disease status, and machine learning were combined to predict cytomegalovirus infection status. The aim of the study was to test whether cataloging public T cell receptors could identify signatures of past pathogen exposure. A later genetic analysis used genome-wide SNP genotypes for about three fifths of the 666 donors, treating that subset as a discovery cohort. The study profiled the T cell repertoires of hundreds of subjects by immunosequencing and related them to cytomegalovirus serostatus. An earlier analysis of 450 to 750 of the donors used high-throughput TCR beta sequencing to judge whether each TCR beta V gene segment behaved as functional or pseudogenic. Every repertoire in the discovery cohort had been generated on one and the same sequencing platform. Across 300 to 400 genotyped donors of the cohort, an average of approximately 200,000 unique TCR beta nucleotide sequences per donor were sequenced, and 15% to 20% of those sequences were non-productive. HLA typing covered class I and class II loci at four-digit resolution. Roughly five DR-DQ haplotypes were handled as single units for association and clustering, since linkage in the cohort was strong. Rather than using new phenotypic data, the later analysis identified candidate immune exposures from TCR beta sequences and from how often those sequences occurred across donors. An early release that covered fewer than 800 HLA-typed donors contained about 300 gigabases of sequencing data and around 85 million unique TCR sequences. Besides the first cohort of roughly 660 subjects, a separate validation cohort made up of 120 or so different subjects was used. A later analysis re-examined previously published TCR beta repertoires from 610 or so donors and added high-resolution HLA genotyping to investigate patterns of TCR occurrence. Alongside the repertoire data, information on donor age, sex, ethnicity and CMV serostatus was compiled.

Points on this clone: Its antigen remains unidentified. One base away there is no much larger clone; base qualities are not given.

Findings and caveats that apply to the study as a whole: A further reported finding was that TCR beta sequences accurately predicted the HLA-A and HLA-B alleles for most subjects in the first cohort. In a later analysis, HLA-associated TCR beta chains showed more clonal expansion and lower generation probabilities than non-associated chains that were equally common. The earlier analysis of 587 of the donors excluded approximately 17 rarely observed V segments, including chromosome 9 orphons, because counts were too low. When HLA alleles, especially DR and DQ, strongly co-occurred, attributing TCR associations to individual alleles was difficult. The classifier was reported to diagnose cytomegalovirus status with high specificity and sensitivity in both the original and validation cohorts. Most CMV-associated TCR beta chains appeared to be HLA-restricted in a later analysis, and the HLA associations seemed to be driven largely by CMV exposure. Compared with the roughly 720-donor mean, donors in an Asian-associated ancestry cluster had fewer N-insertions in productive TCRs, according to a later genetic analysis. A total of fewer than 200 TCR beta chains were listed by the study as associated with cytomegalovirus. An association between a missense DCLRE1C variant and V-gene and J-gene trimming of TCR beta chains was found in a later genetic analysis and replicated in an independent cohort. According to a later analysis, TCR association rates differed among HLA loci, with DRB1 alleles showing the most associated TCRs and HLA-C alleles showing the fewest. Broadly in line with IMGT annotations, most TCR beta V segments showed up in productive rearrangements about 87% or about 30% of the time in an earlier analysis of under 700 of the donors. A few of the identified cytomegalovirus-associated TCR beta chains were confirmed in vitro to be specific for cytomegalovirus antigens. Linkage disequilibrium might explain the correlated functional status among segregating V segments, but an unknown experimental factor could not be excluded. Sequencing depth was assumed to be roughly uniform across donors in the presence/absence analyses, though that assumption may not hold. For the cohort, immune exposure information was limited to CMV serostatus. The sequencing pipeline was judged likely to have produced a cluster of highly shared sequence variants as a technical artifact. Some IMGT-functional V segments, including TRBV6-2 and TRBV6-3, could not be told apart with the 87-base-pair reads, so those segments were excluded. A later analysis associated roughly 17,000 TCR beta sequences with specific HLA alleles at a false discovery rate of 0.05. The authors suggested that the approach could potentially be extended to other disease states and immunological phenotypes. According to a later analysis, parvovirus B19, influenza, CMV and Epstein-Barr virus appeared linked to several top co-occurrence clusters. Because HLA typing was missing for some donors at each locus, association tests included only the typed subset. The cohort was sequenced for TCR beta chains only, and without alpha or paired-chain data the features that could be detected were limited. While some public TCRs were present in many individuals, most TCR sequences turned up only very rarely across donors.

The cohort consisted of some 670 healthy bone marrow donors. All cohort members were sampled while nominally healthy, although unrecorded immune exposures were likely present. The donor was CMV seronegative and was included in the group of 352 seronegative cohort members. A peripheral blood sample was collected from each donor, and TCR beta sequencing was performed on peripheral blood mononuclear cells. Genomic DNA was extracted from the blood cell samples with the Qiagen DNeasy Blood Extraction Kit. As encoded in the germline V gene, CDR1 is SGHAT while CDR2 is FQNNGV. V and J are truncated by 1 base and 4 bases respectively, leaving an intervening sequence of 11 bases. The CDR3, cysteine through phenylalanine, is 16 amino acids long. Just the 48-base CDR3 DNA is kept, in frame starting at base 1. Receptor libraries were prepared by the immunoSEQ multiplex PCR assay. For the multiplex PCR, a mixture combining 60 forward primers for TCR Vbeta segments and 13 reverse primers for TCR Jbeta segments was used. A multiplex PCR assay on genomic DNA amplified the CDR3 region of rearranged TCR beta genes. The amplified TCR beta libraries were sequenced on the Illumina HiSeq System as 87-base-pair reads. The authors processed their data as follows. A later analysis counted approximately 76 million unique TCR beta chains across the approximately 700 repertoires, and approximately 11 million of these chains were shared by at least two donors. A nearest-neighbor algorithm error-corrected the raw reads and collapsed the reads into unique sequences, merging closely related sequences to remove PCR and sequencing errors. CDR3 sequences were aligned to IMGT reference sequences to assign V, D and J gene segments. Each retained sequence needed at least a six-nucleotide match to both a V gene segment and a J gene segment. Rearrangements were classified as productive when the CDR3 lacked stop codons and remained in frame with V and J, and all other rearrangements were classified as non-productive. Following IMGT convention, CDR3 was defined as the stretch from the second conserved V-encoded cysteine up to the conserved J-encoded phenylalanine. In an earlier analysis of 550 to 650 of the donors, sequences lacking an unambiguous match to a single V gene segment were excluded. An earlier analysis of 550 to 650 of the donors classified V segments as functional when productive rearrangements were above 56.7% and as segregating when the standard deviation between donors was above 5%. To diagnose cytomegalovirus status from the catalog of TCR beta chain sequences, a statistical classification framework was built. In a later analysis, V and J genes were assigned by comparing TCR nucleotide sequences against IMGT/GENE-DB human TR gene sequences. A later analysis assigned CDR3 sequences and most-parsimonious VDJ recombination scenarios with the TCRdist pipeline. In a later analysis, every TCR beta chain was defined by the combination of its CDR3 amino acid sequence and its V-gene family, and reads without a unique V-gene family were dropped. To address suspected cross-contamination and a sequencing artifact, a later analysis removed approximately 590 highly shared, low-generation-probability nucleotide sequences. In a later analysis, a clonal expansion index for each public chain was calculated from normalized within-repertoire ranks of inferred template counts. In a later analysis, generation probabilities were computed using a VDJ recombination model fitted to out-of-frame rearrangements, and the results were checked against IGoR. A later analysis scored TCR-TCR, TCR-HLA and TCR-CMV co-occurrence with hypergeometric tests, applying a repertoire-size bias correction to TCR pairs. False discovery rates were estimated in a later analysis by permuting HLA or CMV assignments 20 times. In a later analysis, co-occurring TCRs were grouped using DBSCAN, and TCRdist sequence similarity was added for clustering within HLA-allele-positive subsets. Repertoires with fewer than 30,000 or more than 120,000 public chains, plus five repertoires with anomalous nucleotide sharing, were excluded from co-occurrence clustering. In TCRdb, the immuneACCESS table is reduced to in-frame sequences with V and J assigned. These tables do not hold every clone; where another copy was compared, an unresolved V gene accounts for under half, and the others remain unexplained. V and J calls and clone size are as listed in that table; D and trimming were resolved from the DNA. This sample gives roughly 200,000 clones in total; more than 65% of them show up just once. Approximately 0.51% of the sample comes from the top ten.

This receptor was identified in a woman between 45 and 60 years old in good health and CMV-seronegative. The chain joins TRBV11-2 to TRBJ2-6, and possibly TRBD1, on 5 matching bases. The specimen sequenced was PBMCs. The nucleotide sequence reads TGTGCCAGCAGCTTAGTAGGGGCGGCAGGGGCCAACGTCCTGACTTTC. Its protein is CASSLVGAAGANVLTF.